Below are 4 T cell receptor beta chains sequenced from a single sample in a study of blood T cell repertoires in COVID-19. This table comes from immunoSEQ multiplex PCR, and its TCRdb copy is limited to in-frame clones, with some not included. The sample yields roughly 41,000 clones, about four fifths seen once. The material sequenced was peripheral blood. These receptors all come from an elderly woman with acute or convalescent COVID-19.

V gene TRBV6-1 combines with J gene TRBJ1-4, with TRBD1 matching 7 bases. Germline CDR1 MNHNS, CDR2 SASEGT. With V trimmed by 2 bases and J by 8 bases, 5 bases remained unmatched. The CDR3 runs 14 residues. This CDR3 reads CASSETGDGEKLFF. The CDR3 coding sequence is TGTGCCAGCAGTGAAACAGGGGACGGAGAAAAACTGTTTTTT.

V is TRBV6-2 or TRBV6-3 and J is TRBJ2-5, with TRBD1 identical over 10 bases. Trimming cost V 6 bases and J 2 bases; bases outside gene matches: 6. Germline V gene lookup returns CDR1 MNHEY and CDR2 SVGEGT. The CDR3 is 15 amino acids. The DNA of the CDR3 is TGTGCCAGCAGCCGACAGGGGGCCCGGCAAGAGACCCAGTACTTC. Its protein product is CASSRQGARQETQYF.

The J gene is TRBJ2-2, the V gene TRBV7-3, with a possible D match to TRBD2 (7 bases). V was clipped by 4 bases and J by 4 bases, with 22 bases between them. The CDR3 covers 18 residues. CDR1 is SGHTA and CDR2 is FQGTGA in the germline V gene. CDR3 loop: CASSSLPIGGASTGELFF. In DNA, the CDR3 is TGTGCCAGCAGCTCCTTACCGATTGGGGGGGCGAGCACCGGGGAGCTGTTTTTT.

The chain has TRBV28 and TRBJ1-5; a weak D match, TRBD1 (6 bases). From germline, CDR1 is MDHEN and CDR2 SYDVKM. V lost 7 bases and J lost 2, with 9 bases in between. This CDR3 contains 13 residues. CDR3 nucleotide sequence: TGTGCCAGCACCAGACAGGGCAATCAGCCCCAGCATTTT. Translation: CASTRQGNQPQHF.